The 19 T cell receptor beta chains below were found in one sample sequenced in a study of neoadjuvant anti-PD-1 for oral cavity cancer. Time point denoted: after neoadjuvant nivolumab, at surgical resection. Produced via immunoSEQ multiplex PCR; TCRdb's table is partial and in-frame only. The sample consists of more than 30,000 clones, more than 35% of them appearing once. The sample in question was tumor tissue, obtained after nivolumab (anti-PD-1) treatment. Every receptor here comes from a person aged 40-85 years with oral cavity squamous cell carcinoma.

This clone turned up a few times. The chain carries TRBV28 and TRBJ2-7, with D possibly being TRBD2 (6 bases). This CDR3 spans 12 amino acids. CDR1 is MDHEN, CDR2 SYDVKM, per germline. Trimming cost V 10 bases and J 3 bases, with 13 bases left between them. The CDR3 DNA follows: TGTGCCATCCGCGGGGACGGCTACGAGCAGTACTTC. It translates to CAIRGDGYEQYF.

As concerns this clone: Other DNA sequences in this specimen translate into the identical CDR3. V gene TRBV15 combines with J gene TRBJ2-7, with D possibly being TRBD1 or TRBD2 (5 bases each). The length of the CDR3 is 14 residues. Germline V gene data show CDR1 as LNHNV and CDR2 as YYDKDF (reference sequence). The ends were cut back, 0 bases at V and 0 bases at J, with 6 bases in the middle. CDR3 nucleotide sequence: TGTGCCACCAGCAGAGAGGGGGTCTCCTACGAGCAGTACTTC. It translates to CATSREGVSYEQYF.

The chain is built from TRBV5-1 and TRBJ1-2, with D possibly TRBD1 on 5 matching bases. The CDR3 consists of 15 residues. Looked up from germline, CDR1 is SGHRS and CDR2 is YFSETQ. Trimming removed 0 bases from V and 3 bases from J, with 12 bases in between. The CDR3 loop reads CASSLVGGGDYGYTF. In nucleotides, the CDR3 is TGCGCCAGCAGCTTGGTCGGGGGAGGGGACTATGGCTACACCTTC.

The V and J genes are TRBV5-1 and TRBJ2-5; D remains unclear. From germline, CDR1 is SGHRS and CDR2 YFSETQ. V was pared by 0 bases and J by 5 bases, with 23 bases between. The CDR3 loop spans 18 amino acids. Here the CDR3 reads CASSLGDWRPVPWETQYF. In DNA form, the CDR3 reads TGCGCCAGCAGCTTGGGTGATTGGCGTCCAGTGCCTTGGGAGACCCAGTACTTC. Full variable domain (outside the CDR3, taken from reference TRBV5-1 and TRBJ2-5): KAGVTQTPRYLIKTRGQQVTLSCSPISGHRSVSWYQQTPGQGLQFLFEYFSETQRNKGNFPGRFSGRQFSNSRSEMNVSTLELGDSALYLCASSLGDWRPVPWETQYFGPGTRLLVL.

This clone came up a few times. The J gene is TRBJ2-2, the V gene TRBV6-1; D call uncertain. Germline V gene sequence: CDR1 MNHNS, CDR2 SASEGT. V was trimmed by 2 bases and J by 3 bases, leaving 4 bases between them. The CDR3 extends over 13 amino acids. The CDR3 reads CASSERDTGELFF. The CDR3 DNA follows: TGTGCCAGCAGTGAACGGGACACCGGGGAGCTGTTTTTT.

In this sample, this clone turned up a few times. The rearrangement links TRBV7-9 to TRBJ2-5; 7 nucleotides agree with TRBD1. J lost 0 bases, V lost 4 bases, and 2 bases had no gene match. The CDR3 spans 14 residues. The V gene's germline CDR1 is SEHNR and CDR2 FQNEAQ (reference sequence). In DNA, the CDR3 is TGTGCCAGCAGCTCACAGGGGTACCAAGAGACCCAGTACTTC. This gives the protein CASSSQGYQETQYF. Based on the CDR3 plus reference TRBV7-9 and TRBJ2-5, the full variable domain is DTGVSQNPRHKITKRGQNVTFRCDPISEHNRLYWYRQTLGQGPEFLTYFQNEAQLEKSRLLSDRFSAERPKGSFSTLEIQRTEQGDSAMYLCASSSQGYQETQYFGPGTRLLVL.

Many counts were recorded for this clone. The V and J genes are TRBV4-1 and TRBJ1-5; D ambiguous. This CDR3 has 13 amino acids. V was clipped by 4 bases and J by 4 bases, with 8 bases between them. CDR1 and CDR2 (germline): MGHRA, YSYEKL. The CDR3 reads CASSLESNQPQHF. As DNA, the CDR3 is TGCGCCAGCAGCCTCGAGTCGAATCAGCCCCAGCATTTT.

This clone appeared a few times. The rearrangement joins TRBV10-3 to TRBJ1-1, with D possibly matching TRBD1 (5 bases). The CDR3 spans 12 residues. V was shortened by 6 bases and J by 0 bases, with 5 bases between the two germline ends. CDR1 and CDR2 from the germline V gene are ENHRY and SYGVKD. Here the CDR3 reads CAIRGLNTEAFF. CDR3 DNA: TGTGCCATCAGGGGGCTGAACACTGAAGCTTTCTTT.

This clone was recorded many times. The chain joins TRBV9 to TRBJ2-2; 9 bases fit TRBD2. The CDR3 length is 16 residues. With V trimmed by 4 bases and J by 5 bases, 9 bases remained unmatched. Germline CDR1 is SGDLS and CDR2 is YYNGEE. DNA of the CDR3: TGTGCCAGCAGCCCTACGACTAGCGGAGCGACCGGGGAGCTGTTTTTT. Translation gives CASSPTTSGATGELFF.

This clone qualifies as medium-sized. The V call is TRBV7-9, the J call TRBJ2-7; possible D gene TRBD1, 6 bases. The germline gives CDR1 SEHNR, CDR2 FQNEAQ (reference sequence). Trimming left V 5 bases short and J 2 bases short, with 19 bases between. This CDR3 contains 16 residues. The DNA of the CDR3 is TGTGCCAGCAGCACAATGACAGGCTGGGGAACCTACGAGCAGTACTTC. Amino acids: CASSTMTGWGTYEQYF.

The chain carries TRBV27 and TRBJ2-7; D call uncertain. Trimming cost V 3 bases and J 0 bases, with 6 bases left between them. Germline V gene sequence: CDR1 MNHEY, CDR2 SMNVEV (reference sequence). The CDR3 contains 13 residues. The CDR3 region is CASSFPYSYEQYF. CDR3 nucleotide sequence: TGTGCCAGCAGTTTTCCCTACTCCTACGAGCAGTACTTC.

The chain uses TRBV19 and TRBJ2-5, with 8 nucleotides matching TRBD1. Trimming at V came to 6 bases and at J to 5 bases, leaving 5 bases not matched to a gene. This CDR3 comprises 13 residues. Germline V lookup: CDR1 LNHDA, CDR2 SQIVND (reference sequence). CDR3 residues: CASSTRQGETQYF. CDR3 nucleotide sequence: TGTGCCAGTAGCACCCGACAGGGGGAGACCCAGTACTTC.

In this sample, this clone turned up a few times. As DNA, the CDR3 is TGTGCCAGCAGTCGACCCCAACGGGAGCAGTACTTC. It is translated as CASSRPQREQYF. The chain links TRBV6-5 to TRBJ2-7; no reliable D call. Per germline, CDR1 MNHEY and CDR2 SVGAGI. This CDR3 spans 12 amino acids. Trimming took 5 bases from V and 7 from J, leaving 12 bases between them.

This clone has just a few counts. The chain is built from TRBV7-3 and TRBJ1-1; 8 positions match TRBD1. V lost 5 bases and J lost 0; bases outside the gene matches: 14. CDR1 is SGHTA, CDR2 FQGTGA, per germline. The CDR3 sequence is 18 residues long. CDR3 nucleotides: TGTGCCAGCAGCCCGGAAGGACAGGGATTTAGGATGAACACTGAAGCTTTCTTT. It yields the protein CASSPEGQGFRMNTEAFF.

The rearrangement links TRBV4-2 to TRBJ2-4; tentatively, D is TRBD1 (7 bases). Germline CDR1 reads LGHNA; CDR2 reads YNFKEQ. The CDR3 runs to 19 residues. Trimming removed 4 bases from V and 8 bases from J, with 30 bases in between. CDR3 sequence (DNA): TGTGCCAGCAGCCGTTGGATCCGATTGACGGACAGGAGGGGGGACATTCAGTACTTC. It translates to CASSRWIRLTDRRGDIQYF.

The chain has TRBV11-2 and TRBJ2-7, with 11 bases matching TRBD1. This CDR3 region has 14 residues. V shed 5 bases, J shed 3 bases, and the junction held 3 bases outside the gene matches. Per the germline V gene, CDR1 is SGHAT and CDR2 is FQNNGV. As DNA, the CDR3 is TGTGCCAGCAGCAACGGGACAGGGGGCTACGAGCAGTACTTC. Its protein product is CASSNGTGGYEQYF.

This chain links TRBV4-2 with TRBJ2-5; D call uncertain. This CDR3 contains 13 residues. CDR1 and CDR2 from the germline V gene are LGHNA and YNFKEQ. V gave up 4 bases and J gave up 4 bases, with 10 bases separating them. The CDR3 DNA sequence: TGTGCCAGCAGCCCTAGAGAATTAGAGACCCAGTACTTC. It specifies CASSPRELETQYF.

The rearrangement joins TRBV6-5 to TRBJ2-7; D not resolved. The CDR3 has 12 amino acids. Germline CDR1 reads MNHEY; CDR2 reads SVGAGI. Deletions cut 5 bases from V and 12 bases from J, with 17 bases between. For the CDR3, the DNA is TGTGCCAGCAGTGAACATAGTGGGAAGTCGTACTTC. Its protein product is CASSEHSGKSYF.

V is TRBV5-1 and J is TRBJ2-5; 10 bases line up with TRBD2. The CDR3 totals 16 residues. Per the germline V gene, CDR1 is SGHRS and CDR2 is YFSETQ. V dropped 0 bases and J dropped 1; count of bases not matched to a gene: 3. The CDR3, as DNA: TGCGCCAGCAGCTTGGGTTCTAGCGGGGGCCAAGAGACCCAGTACTTC. As protein: CASSLGSSGGQETQYF.